Following are 10 T cell receptor beta chains from one sample sequenced in a study of technical replicates of blood from several donors (dated by TCRdb to about 2017). Library construction relied on the immunoSEQ multiplex PCR assay. The table was pulled from immuneACCESS by TCRdb, which kept in-frame rearrangements only. Such tables lose some clones; where checked, under half of the loss comes from unresolved V genes, and the rest has no known cause. The table for this sample lists tens of thousands of clones; 95% of them were counted only once. The top ten hold more than 0.2% of the sample. The source material was T cells isolated from PBMCs. The receptors shown here come from a human donor in good health.

The chain recombines TRBV27 with TRBJ2-3, with D hard to call. Germline CDR1 and CDR2: MNHEY and SMNVEV (reference sequence). Trimming took 4 bases from V and 4 from J, leaving 12 bases between them. CDR3 length: 14 amino acids. The CDR3 DNA reads as TGTGCCAGCAGTTCCCTACGGGTAGCAGATACGCAGTATTTT. Protein sequence: CASSSLRVADTQYF.

The chain uses TRBV6-5 and TRBJ2-3, with a tentative D call TRBD1 (5 bases). CDR3 length: 15 amino acids. Germline loops: CDR1 MNHEY, CDR2 SVGAGI. V was clipped by 6 bases and J by 4 bases, with 17 bases between them. DNA for the CDR3: TGTGCCAGCAGGCAGGATCAGGGTTTTGCAGATACGCAGTATTTT. It specifies CASRQDQGFADTQYF.

This sequence joins TRBV2 and TRBJ1-1; D is perhaps TRBD1 (5 bases). The V gene's germline CDR1 is SNHLY and CDR2 FYNNEI. The ends were cut back, 5 bases at V and 1 base at J, with 14 bases in the middle. This CDR3 spans 15 amino acids. This chain's CDR3 is CASSIRGGKNTEAFF. CDR3 sequence (DNA): TGTGCCAGCAGTATCCGGGGCGGGAAGAACACTGAAGCTTTCTTT. The variable domain in full, completed from reference TRBV2 and TRBJ1-1, reads EPEVTQTPSHQVTQMGQEVILRCVPISNHLYFYWYRQILGQKVEFLVSFYNNEISEKSEIFDDQFSVERPDGSNFTLKIRSTKLEDSAMYFCASSIRGGKNTEAFFGQGTRLTVV.

This rearrangement joins TRBV5-6 to TRBJ1-3; tentatively, D is TRBD1 (5 bases). V gave up 5 bases and J gave up 2 bases, with 14 bases separating them. The CDR3 is 15 residues long. The germline V gene encodes CDR1 SGHDT and CDR2 YYEEEE. The CDR3 spells CASRRTGLTGNTIYF. The CDR3 nucleotides are TGTGCCAGCAGACGGACGGGACTCACTGGAAACACCATATATTTT.

V usage is TRBV2 and J usage is TRBJ2-1; 9 bases fit TRBD2. The CDR3 has 14 amino acids. The V segment lost 7 bases and the J segment 12 bases; nucleotides outside the gene matches: 13. In germline, CDR1 is SNHLY, CDR2 FYNNEI. The CDR3 region has the DNA TGTGCCAGCACCCCAGGGACTAGCCATTCGCGGCAGTTCTTC. Protein: CASTPGTSHSRQFF.

CDR3 nucleotides: TGTGCCTGGCTCACAACTGGACTCACGCACGGCAATGAGCAGTTCTTC. Its protein product is CAWLTTGLTHGNEQFF. V usage is TRBV30 and J usage is TRBJ2-1; D is possibly TRBD2 (5 bases). The CDR3 extends over 16 amino acids. Trimming removed 5 bases at V and 6 bases at J, with 23 bases between. Per the germline V gene, CDR1 is GTSNPN and CDR2 is SVGIG (reference sequence).

The rearrangement uses TRBV28 and TRBJ1-5, with TRBD1 identical over 7 bases. From germline, CDR1 is MDHEN and CDR2 SYDVKM. Trimming at V came to 6 bases and at J to 6 bases, leaving 5 bases not matched to a gene. The CDR3 is made up of 13 amino acids. The CDR3 protein is CASSRNRGQPQHF. CDR3 DNA sequence: TGTGCCAGCAGCCGTAACAGGGGTCAGCCCCAGCATTTT.

This chain joins TRBV25-1 and TRBJ1-5; 9 bases align to TRBD1. The CDR3 has 13 amino acids. V was pared by 10 bases and J by 6 bases, with 7 bases of the junction left unmatched. Germline V gives CDR1 MGHDK, CDR2 SYGVNS. Written as DNA, the CDR3 is TGTGCCACCGGGACAGGGACTGGTCAGCCCCAGCATTTT. Protein: CATGTGTGQPQHF.

V and J are TRBV5-1 and TRBJ2-7, with 7 bases fitting TRBD1. The V segment lost 4 bases and the J segment 3 bases; nucleotides outside the gene matches: 7. The germline CDR1 and CDR2 sequences are SGHRS and YFSETQ. The CDR3 is 14 amino acids. The CDR3 here is CASSGNWDSYEQYF. CDR3 DNA sequence: TGCGCCAGCAGCGGAAACTGGGACAGCTACGAGCAGTACTTC.

This chain connects TRBV9 to TRBJ2-7; weak D call: TRBD2 (6 bases). In germline, CDR1 is SGDLS, CDR2 YYNGEE. Trimming took off 3 bases at V and 6 bases at J, with 13 bases between the two ends. This CDR3 region has 13 residues. CDR3 coding DNA: TGTGCCAGCAGCGACGCAGGGAGGCGCGAGCAGTACTTC. Encoded protein: CASSDAGRREQYF.